What follows describes a single T cell receptor beta chain. The target antigen is unknown. This sample was taken from a study of radiation and T cells in renal cell carcinoma. Overall study findings and caveats: No pretreatment tumor biopsies were available for baseline clonotypes. Top tumor clonotypes rose in blood 2 weeks post-radiation, then contracted.

Profiling relied on immunoSEQ multiplex PCR, and the TCRdb table lists in-frame clones only, not all of them. The data show about 130,000 clones, about 88% seen once. Specified time point: baseline pretreatment blood. Treatment specified: 15 Gy SBRT to primary tumor, nephrectomy 4 weeks later. Blood was sampled at baseline, 2 weeks and 4 weeks after SBRT. The tumor was a clear cell renal cell carcinoma. V dropped 0 bases and J dropped 4 bases, with 15 bases sitting between them. Germline CDR1 and CDR2: PRHDT and FYEKMQ (reference sequence). There are 16 residues in the CDR3. This rearrangement joins TRBV13 to TRBJ1-2; possible D gene TRBD1, 5 bases. The material was blood, obtained from a patient whose treatment included radiotherapy and nephrectomy. The origin of this receptor is a woman in her fifties or sixties with renal cell carcinoma. CDR3 residues: CASSLGQGDGTYGYTF. The CDR3 nucleotides read TGTGCCAGCAGCTTAGGTCAAGGAGATGGGACCTATGGCTACACCTTC.